What follows describes a single T cell receptor beta chain. This clonotype was found a few times. There is no known antigen for this receptor. The record has no base qualities; no much larger clone is one base away. Libraries of naive CD8 T cells were built from anywhere between roughly 19,000 and 1,000,000 sorted cells, with 10%, 30% or 50% of the purified RNA used. Naive CD8 T cells were FACS-sorted as CD8+CD4-CCR7+CD45RA+ on a BD FACSAria II into RLT Plus buffer. To test detection sensitivity, Jurkat RNA equivalent to more than 9 TCR copies was spiked into samples of roughly 17,000-1,000,000 naive CD8 T cells. Enrichment of CD8 T cells was done with RosetteSep CD8+ T Cell Enrichment Cocktail plus Ficoll-Paque, and ACK red cell lysis came afterward. Libraries were built with PCR. Sequencing was carried out with an Illumina HiSeq 4000. Preparation of bulk TCR libraries followed a previously described approach, with the TCR primers listed in Table S5. The Qiagen AllPrep DNA/RNA kit was used to purify total RNA. Before analysis, reads from multiple sequencing runs of one library were combined. In the source study's methods: Reads were retained only if the reads had an exact TCR constant sequence, and the retained reads were trimmed to 150 nt and grouped according to their 12-nt molecular barcodes. Reads inside each barcode group were sub-clustered using a 15% Levenshtein threshold, and a quality-weighted consensus sequence was constructed for each RNA molecule. Non-functional sequences were removed, as were lower-count sequences one edit away from another. Based on a fit of two negative binomial distributions, barcode sub-clusters having less than 20% of the maximum read count were discarded. Using fastp trimming at Q25 and MiXCR clonotype assembly, TCRdb reanalyzed the public sequencing data and kept in-frame beta chains. When rows share a CDR3 protein, they turn into one entry using the most common DNA and genes. The V and J calls reflect TCRdb's pipeline rather than the authors' work. The sample table contains 490,000 or so distinct CDR3 sequences; only one count was recorded for around a fifth of them. The top ten constitute approximately 0.8% of the sample.

The sample is drawn from a study of molecular identifiers for immune sequencing clone quantification (dated by TCRdb to the late 2010s). Regarding the research as a whole: For a replicate experiment, the RNA from either roughly 18,000 or 92,000 naive CD8 T cells was divided into five aliquots, and four of those aliquots went on to sequencing. CD8 T cells were used in a methods study to benchmark molecular-identifier clustering-based TCR repertoire sequencing (MIDCIRS) and TCR RNA copy counting.

Points the paper makes about the study in general: Spiked-in Jurkat TCR RNA equivalent to a single cell was reported to be detectable even among more than 900,000 naive CD8 T cells. Modeling indicated approximately 3.2 TCR RNA copies recovered per cell, compared with around 10 by digital PCR, which implies a capture efficiency of 25% to 35%. Highly expanded clone sizes could be underestimated if identical TCR molecules share a barcode. Naive libraries contained spiked-in Jurkat TCR RNA (10 copies' worth), which is not part of the donor repertoire. Without barcode sub-clustering, chimeric consensus sequences inflated TCR diversity; chimeras reached as high as 47%. In CMV-specific effector cells, clones with more than 20 RNA copies accounted for over 97% of molecules, whereas in naive cells such clones accounted for under 1%.

This sequence originates from a human donor in good health. Some libraries in this study had Jurkat cell RNA spiked in. Sequenced input: naive CD8+ T cells from blood, with Jurkat cell RNA spiked in. What this sample's cell subset or site label stands for: FACS-sorted CD8+CD4-CCR7+CD45RA+ naive T cells.

The DNA sequence is given as TGTGCCAGCAGCCCCGGTCCAGCGGGGGGCTATGAGCAGTTCTTC. Translated, this gives CASSPGPAGGYEQFF. Here the chain combines TRBV5-5 and TRBJ2-1, and TRBD2 aligns with 9 junction nucleotides. The V end gives up 4 bases and the J end 8 bases, leaving 10 bases in the junction not matched to a gene. Reading from cysteine to phenylalanine, the CDR3 counts 15 amino acids. The DNA shown is the 45-base CDR3, in frame from base 1. Reading the germline V gene (reference sequence) gives CDR1 SGHKS and CDR2 YYEKEE.